These T cell receptor beta chains were read from a single sample in a study of beta chain features in type 1 diabetes. TCRdb's table, derived via immunoSEQ multiplex PCR, lists solely in-frame clones and lacks some. Here the sample spans approximately 120,000 clones, 40% being singletons. Sequencing was performed on stem cell memory CD4+ T cells from blood. The receptor set was obtained from a woman between 18 and 29 years old in good health. Each CDR3 is given with its conserved first and last residue. D genes are given only for firm matches. Clone size is shown for a subset of rows, as once, few, many or a class of expanded clone.

clone_size j_call v_call d_call cdr3_nt cdr3_aa
few TRBJ2-3 TRBV11-2 - TGTGCCAGCAGCTTAGCCGGGAGTTATCCAGATACGCAGTATTTT CASSLAGSYPDTQYF
few TRBJ2-2 TRBV14 TRBD2 TGTGCCAGCAGCCCACCGGGACTAGCGGGACTCTCCGGGGAGCTGTTTTTT CASSPPGLAGLSGELFF
- TRBJ2-3 TRBV4-1 TRBD2 TGCGCCAGCAGCCAAGCCCCCCCCTTAGCGGGAGGGACTAGCACAGATACGCAGTATTTT CASSQAPPLAGGTSTDTQYF
- TRBJ2-7 TRBV18 - TGTGCCAGCTCACCTACAGGGAGCTACGAGCAGTACTTC CASSPTGSYEQYF
once TRBJ2-4 TRBV18 TRBD1 TGTGCCAGCTCACCACCGACAGGGGTGAGAAACATTCAGTACTTC CASSPPTGVRNIQYF
- TRBJ2-7 TRBV10-3 - TGTGCCATCAGTGGGGGACTTACCTATTCCTACGAGCAGTACTTC CAISGGLTYSYEQYF
few TRBJ1-2 TRBV9 - TGTGCCAGCAGCGTAGGGCAGGGGTACGGCTACACCTTC CASSVGQGYGYTF
- TRBJ2-3 TRBV11-2 TRBD2 TGTGCCAGCAGCGATAGACTAGCGGGTGACGATACGCAGTATTTT CASSDRLAGDDTQYF
- TRBJ2-7 TRBV2 TRBD1 TGTGCCAGCTGCCGGGACAGAGCATACGAGCAGTACTTC CASCRDRAYEQYF
- TRBJ2-3 TRBV7-2 TRBD2 TGTGCCAGCAGCTCGGGACTAGTAGGAGATACGCAGTATTTT CASSSGLVGDTQYF
- TRBJ1-3 TRBV7-9 - TGTGCCAGCAGCTTAGCGCGTAACAGCCGCTCTGGAAACACCATATATTTT CASSLARNSRSGNTIYF
- TRBJ1-1 TRBV19 - TGTGCCAGTAGTATTGAGGGGGGGAAGGACACTGAAGCTTTCTTT CASSIEGGKDTEAFF
- TRBJ2-3 TRBV7-3 - TGTGCCAGCAGCCCTAACTCCGGCAGGGCTGGATCGACAGATACGCAGTATTTT CASSPNSGRAGSTDTQYF
- TRBJ2-7 TRBV6-5 TRBD1 TGTGCCAGCAGCCGCGACAGGGTGGCCTACGAGCAGTACTTC CASSRDRVAYEQYF
- TRBJ2-7 TRBV25-1 TRBD1 TGTGCCAGCAGTGCCCTGACAGGGCTGTTTCGCGAGCAGTACTTC CASSALTGLFREQYF
few TRBJ1-2 TRBV7-2 - TGTGCCAGCAGCTTATTGGGCTCTGGCTACACCTTC CASSLLGSGYTF
- TRBJ2-7 TRBV29-1 TRBD1 TGCAGCGCCGGACAGGGCTCCTACGAGCAGTACTTC CSAGQGSYEQYF